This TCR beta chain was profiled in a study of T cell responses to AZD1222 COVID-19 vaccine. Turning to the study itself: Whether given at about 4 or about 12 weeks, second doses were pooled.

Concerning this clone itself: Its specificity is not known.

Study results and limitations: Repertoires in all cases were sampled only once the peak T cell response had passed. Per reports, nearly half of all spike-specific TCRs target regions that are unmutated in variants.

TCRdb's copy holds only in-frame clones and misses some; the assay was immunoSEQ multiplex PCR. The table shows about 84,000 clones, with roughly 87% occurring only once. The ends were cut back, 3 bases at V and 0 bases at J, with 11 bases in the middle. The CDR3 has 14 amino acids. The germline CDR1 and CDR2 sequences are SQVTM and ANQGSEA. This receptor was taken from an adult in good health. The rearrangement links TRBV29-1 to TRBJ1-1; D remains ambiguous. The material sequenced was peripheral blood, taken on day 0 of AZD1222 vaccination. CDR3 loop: CSVDPTAMNTEAFF. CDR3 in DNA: TGCAGCGTTGACCCGACGGCGATGAACACTGAAGCTTTCTTT.